What follows are 28 T cell receptor beta chains derived from one specimen sequenced in a study of vaccination effects on CD4 cells after COVID-19. Ahead of sequencing, the ViraFEST assay grew antigen-specific CD4+ T cells using viral peptide pools. Cells that had been cultured for roughly 9 days were the source of isolated CD4+ T cells. SARS-CoV-2 infection was confirmed by PCR in the person between March and December 2020. Produced via immunoSEQ multiplex PCR; TCRdb's table is partial and in-frame only. The repertoire holds approximately 19,000 clones, with roughly 69% as singletons. Their target antigens are unknown. The source was CD4+ T cells from PBMCs cultured with a peptide pool, collected before COVID-19 vaccination. The source is a human donor who had a prior SARS-CoV-2 infection.

Note on this clone: The junction shows a germline mismatch at one end, possibly a read error. This chain joins TRBV7-7 and TRBJ2-1, with D possibly being TRBD2 (6 bases). The germline V gene encodes CDR1 SSHAT and CDR2 FNYEAQ (reference sequence). The CDR3 is 14 amino acids. The CDR3 is CASSLDVGGNEQFF. DNA of the CDR3: TGTGCTAGCAGCCTCGACGTTGGGGGGAATGAGCAGTTCTTC.

V and J are TRBV10-3 and TRBJ1-1; maybe TRBD1 (6 bases). Germline V lookup: CDR1 ENHRY, CDR2 SYGVKD. The CDR3 extends over 12 amino acids. V dropped 0 bases and J dropped 8 bases, with 7 bases sitting between them. CDR3: CAISESRGEAFF. DNA of the CDR3: TGTGCCATCAGTGAGTCCAGGGGCGAAGCTTTCTTT.

The J gene is TRBJ1-6, the V gene TRBV6-9; TRBD1 aligns across 8 bases. This CDR3 spans 15 amino acids. V dropped 6 bases and J dropped 7; count of bases not matched to a gene: 8. The germline CDR1 and CDR2 sequences are MNHGY and SVAAGI. CDR3 nucleotides: TGTGCCAGCAGGGGACAGGTTTCTATGAATTCACCCCTCCACTTT. Amino acids: CASRGQVSMNSPLHF.

The chain has TRBV6-6 and TRBJ2-3; no reliable D call. Trimming pared 0 bases from V and 2 bases from J, leaving 9 bases between. Looked up from germline, CDR1 is MNHNY and CDR2 is SVGAGI (reference sequence). CDR3 length: 15 residues. The CDR3 loop reads CASSYSRQVTDTQYF. Here the CDR3 DNA reads TGTGCCAGCAGTTACTCACGGCAGGTCACAGATACGCAGTATTTT.

The gene calls are TRBV2 and TRBJ1-5; D unclear. The ends were cut back, 2 bases at V and 2 bases at J, with 13 bases in the middle. Germline CDR1 SNHLY, CDR2 FYNNEI. This CDR3 spans 16 amino acids. The CDR3 sequence: CASSELGTVGNQPQHF. For the CDR3, the DNA is TGTGCCAGCAGTGAATTAGGTACGGTAGGCAATCAGCCCCAGCATTTT.

The V gene is TRBV24-1, the J gene TRBJ2-1; possible D gene TRBD2, 6 bases. V lost 4 bases to trimming and J lost 0 bases, with 18 bases between them. The germline V gene encodes CDR1 KGHDR and CDR2 SFDVKD. CDR3 length: 18 amino acids. CDR3 region: CATSEAVATGGSYNEQFF. CDR3 nucleotide sequence: TGTGCCACCAGTGAGGCCGTAGCTACCGGGGGCTCCTACAATGAGCAGTTCTTC.

This clone was detected once. The rearrangement links TRBV5-1 to TRBJ2-3, with a tentative D call TRBD2 (6 bases). The CDR3 consists of 14 residues. Germline V lookup: CDR1 SGHRS, CDR2 YFSETQ. Trimming shortened V by 4 bases and J by 10 bases, and 19 bases separated the two germline ends. CDR3 amino acids: CASSPQMTSFSQYF. CDR3 sequence (DNA): TGCGCCAGCAGCCCCCAGATGACTAGTTTTTCGCAGTATTTT.

This chain joins TRBV12-3 or TRBV12-4 and TRBJ2-4; possible D gene TRBD1, 6 bases. This CDR3 is built from 13 residues. V was clipped by 3 bases and J by 8 bases, with 11 bases between them. Here the CDR3 reads CASSLLKGDIQYF. CDR3 DNA: TGTGCCAGCAGTTTGCTCAAGGGGGACATTCAGTACTTC.

The V gene is TRBV7-2, the J gene TRBJ2-7, with TRBD1 matching over 8 bases. The CDR3 covers 15 residues. Germline trimming cut 2 bases from V and 7 bases from J; bases unmatched to any gene: 10. Germline CDR1 is SGHTA and CDR2 is FQGNSA. CDR3 bases: TGTGCCAGCAGCTTACCCGGCGGACAGGGCAAAGAGCAGTACTTC. It is translated as CASSLPGGQGKEQYF.

The chain uses TRBV7-9 and TRBJ1-1; maybe TRBD1 (6 bases). The CDR3 consists of 13 residues. Between the trimmed V and J ends, which lost 3 bases and 7 bases, there was a span of 12 bases. Germline CDR1 reads SEHNR; CDR2 reads FQNEAQ (reference sequence). CDR3 residues: CASSFTRGGEAFF. As DNA, the CDR3 is TGTGCCAGCAGCTTCACCAGGGGCGGTGAAGCTTTCTTT.

The CDR3 DNA reads TGTGCCAGCAGCCGAATGGATGGTATTGAGCAGTACTTC. As protein: CASSRMDGIEQYF. This chain joins TRBV5-6 and TRBJ2-7; D remains unclear. The CDR3 runs to 13 residues. CDR1 SGHDT and CDR2 YYEEEE come from the germline V gene. The V end lost 4 bases, the J end lost 7 bases, and 15 bases lay between the germline ends.

The V and J genes are TRBV4-2 and TRBJ2-5, with 8 bases aligning to TRBD2. CDR3 length equals 15 residues. Germline CDR1 reads LGHNA; CDR2 reads YNFKEQ. Trimming at V came to 1 base and at J to 4 bases, leaving 5 bases not matched to a gene. CDR3 in DNA: TGTGCCAGCAGCCAAGTCGGTACTAGCGGAGAGACCCAGTACTTC. Translating it yields CASSQVGTSGETQYF.

The rearrangement joins TRBV15 to TRBJ2-5, with 8 bases that match TRBD2. Looked up from germline, CDR1 is LNHNV and CDR2 is YYDKDF (reference sequence). This CDR3 contains 13 residues. The J segment lost 1 base and the V segment lost 8 bases, leaving 3 bases of the junction unmatched. CDR3 sequence: CATERERQETQYF. The CDR3 DNA is TGTGCCACCGAGCGGGAGCGCCAAGAGACCCAGTACTTC.

The genes are TRBV6-1 and TRBJ2-4, with D possibly being TRBD2 (5 bases). V lost 1 base and J 0 bases, leaving 10 bases between the germline ends. CDR3 length: 16 amino acids. Per the germline V gene, CDR1 is MNHNS and CDR2 is SASEGT. The CDR3, as DNA: TGTGCCAGCAGTGAAGGAAGGACTTTAGCCAAAAACATTCAGTACTTC. Translated: CASSEGRTLAKNIQYF.

The chain combines TRBV5-1 with TRBJ2-1, with TRBD2 identical over 10 bases. The ends lost 2 bases at V and 5 bases at J; junction bases unmatched: 4. Germline CDR1 is SGHRS and CDR2 is YFSETQ. This CDR3 is built from 15 residues. CDR3 coding DNA: TGCGCCAGCAGCTTTCTAGCGGGGGCCAACAATGAGCAGTTCTTC. This encodes CASSFLAGANNEQFF.

The chain links TRBV19 to TRBJ2-5; D possibly corresponds to TRBD1 (5 bases). Trimming removed 8 bases at V and 1 base at J, with 11 bases between. The CDR3 contains 13 residues. Germline-derived CDR1 and CDR2 are LNHDA and SQIVND (reference sequence). CDR3 nucleotides: TGTGCCAGTTCCAGACAGCGCCAAGAGACCCAGTACTTC. Translating it yields CASSRQRQETQYF.

The rearrangement links TRBV5-1 to TRBJ2-5; 8 nucleotides agree with TRBD1. Germline trimming cut 2 bases from V and 5 bases from J; bases unmatched to any gene: 5. Per germline, CDR1 SGHRS and CDR2 YFSETQ. The CDR3 contains 14 residues. The CDR3 protein is CASSLSGDRETQYF. CDR3 nucleotides: TGCGCCAGCAGCTTATCAGGGGACAGGGAGACCCAGTACTTC.

J is TRBJ2-7 and V is TRBV6-6; TRBD2 agrees at 12 bases. CDR1 is MNHNY and CDR2 is SVGAGI in the germline V gene (reference sequence). V gave up 5 bases and J gave up 4 bases; unmatched junction bases: 18. The CDR3 totals 19 residues. CDR3 in amino acids: CASSPRLAGESWSGYEQYF. CDR3 nucleotide sequence: TGTGCCAGCAGTCCCAGACTAGCGGGAGAGTCTTGGAGCGGTTACGAGCAGTACTTC.

The genes are TRBV6-6 and TRBJ2-3, with 9 bases aligning to TRBD2. Germline V CDR1 and CDR2: MNHNY, SVGAGI (reference sequence). V trimming: 5 bases; J trimming: 5 bases; junction bases outside the gene matches: 14. The CDR3 has 17 residues. The DNA of the CDR3 is TGTGCCAGCAGTCGAGAAGGTCTGCGGGGGGGCGTAGATACGCAGTATTTT. Its translation: CASSREGLRGGVDTQYF.

This chain links TRBV5-1 with TRBJ1-4; 7 nucleotides match TRBD1. J was trimmed by 7 bases and V by 4 bases; bases with no gene match: 7. Germline V lookup: CDR1 SGHRS, CDR2 YFSETQ. The CDR3 loop spans 14 amino acids. CDR3 amino acids: CASSDRQGGEKLFF. The CDR3 DNA reads as TGCGCCAGCAGCGATCGACAGGGAGGTGAAAAACTGTTTTTT.

The gene calls are TRBV2 and TRBJ2-1, with a possible D match to TRBD1 (5 bases). The CDR3 has 17 residues. Trimming left V 6 bases short and J 1 base short, with 19 bases between. Looked up from germline, CDR1 is SNHLY and CDR2 is FYNNEI. CDR3 in DNA: TGTGCCAGCAGGGACAAGCGCATAGTTAGGTCCTACAATGAGCAGTTCTTC. Residues: CASRDKRIVRSYNEQFF.

This sequence joins TRBV5-5 and TRBJ2-7; a weak D match, TRBD1 (5 bases). Germline assignment: CDR1 SGHKS and CDR2 YYEKEE (reference sequence). CDR3 length: 14 amino acids. Trimming pared 3 bases from V and 3 bases from J, leaving 13 bases between. CDR3 DNA: TGTGCCAGCAGCTCCCGGACACGGGTCTACGAGCAGTACTTC. It specifies CASSSRTRVYEQYF.

V gene TRBV25-1 combines with J gene TRBJ2-1; no clear D. Germline V gives CDR1 MGHDK, CDR2 SYGVNS. V lost 5 bases and J 9 bases, leaving 17 bases between the germline ends. This CDR3 region has 14 residues. The DNA of the CDR3 is TGTGCCAGCAGTCCTGGCCTGATGGAAGTTGAGCAGTTCTTC. This gives the protein CASSPGLMEVEQFF.

This chain connects TRBV5-4 to TRBJ1-2, with D perhaps TRBD1 (5 bases). From germline, CDR1 is SGHNT and CDR2 YYREEE (reference sequence). The CDR3 is 14 residues long. Trimming left V 7 bases short and J 3 bases short, with 16 bases between. Here the CDR3 reads CASHLTEEYYGYTF. The CDR3 nucleotides read TGTGCCAGCCACTTGACAGAAGAATACTATGGCTACACCTTC.

In this sample, this clone turned up once. The rearrangement uses TRBV6-5 and TRBJ2-2; 8 bases are a match to TRBD2. The CDR3 covers 14 residues. Germline V CDR1 and CDR2: MNHEY, SVGAGI. Trimming cost V 7 bases and J 3 bases; bases outside gene matches: 4. In nucleotides, the CDR3 is TGTGCCAGCAAGCTAGCGGGCGACACCGGGGAGCTGTTTTTT. It encodes CASKLAGDTGELFF.

The V and J genes are TRBV6-1 and TRBJ1-5, with a weak D call TRBD1 (5 bases). The CDR3 totals 15 residues. The V end was cut by 2 bases, the J end by 5 bases, with 13 bases between. Per the germline V gene, CDR1 is MNHNS and CDR2 is SASEGT. In DNA, the CDR3 is TGTGCCAGCAGTGAACTAGGACAAGAGCATCAGCCCCAGCATTTT. Amino acid sequence: CASSELGQEHQPQHF.

The chain recombines TRBV25-1 with TRBJ1-3; 7 positions match TRBD1. The CDR3 totals 16 residues. The V gene end was trimmed by 6 bases and the J gene end by 2 bases; junction bases not matched to a gene: 10. CDR1 and CDR2 (germline): MGHDK, SYGVNS. CDR3 region: CASSRQGGPPGNTIYF. The CDR3 DNA reads as TGTGCCAGCAGCCGCCAGGGGGGCCCCCCTGGAAACACCATATATTTT.

The chain uses TRBV4-3 and TRBJ2-1; 10 bases match TRBD2. The CDR3 has 19 residues. The trim removed 0 bases at V and 7 bases at J, leaving 15 bases unmatched. Germline V gene data show CDR1 as LGHNA and CDR2 as YSLEER. The CDR3 reads CASSQDRGIAGGRRNEQFF. CDR3 coding DNA: TGCGCCAGCAGCCAAGATAGGGGAATAGCGGGAGGCCGGAGGAATGAGCAGTTCTTC.